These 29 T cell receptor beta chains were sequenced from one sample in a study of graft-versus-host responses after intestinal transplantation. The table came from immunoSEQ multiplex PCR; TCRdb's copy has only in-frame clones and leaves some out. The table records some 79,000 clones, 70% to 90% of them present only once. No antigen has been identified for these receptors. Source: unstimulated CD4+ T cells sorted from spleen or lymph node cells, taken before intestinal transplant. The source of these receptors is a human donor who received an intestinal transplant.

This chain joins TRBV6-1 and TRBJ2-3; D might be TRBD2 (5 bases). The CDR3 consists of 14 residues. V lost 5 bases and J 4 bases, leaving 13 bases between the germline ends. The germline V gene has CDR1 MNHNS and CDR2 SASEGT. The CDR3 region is CASSSRTFSDTQYF. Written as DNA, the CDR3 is TGTGCCAGCAGTTCCAGGACTTTTTCAGATACGCAGTATTTT.

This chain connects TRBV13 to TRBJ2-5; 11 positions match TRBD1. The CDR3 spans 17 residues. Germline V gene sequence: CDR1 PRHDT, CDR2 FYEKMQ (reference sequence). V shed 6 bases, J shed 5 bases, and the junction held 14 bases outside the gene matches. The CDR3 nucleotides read TGTGCCAGCAGTCGGACAGGGGGCGCGTGGGCAGGGGAGACCCAGTACTTC. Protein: CASSRTGGAWAGETQYF.

The CDR3 loop reads CASRLRGTGELFF. CDR3 in DNA: TGCGCCAGCAGACTCAGGGGCACCGGGGAGCTGTTTTTT. J is TRBJ2-2 and V is TRBV10-2; D may be TRBD1 (6 bases). Germline values: CDR1 WSHSY, CDR2 SAAADI. CDR3 length: 13 residues. The germline V and J ends were trimmed by 6 bases and 4 bases, with 9 bases remaining between them.

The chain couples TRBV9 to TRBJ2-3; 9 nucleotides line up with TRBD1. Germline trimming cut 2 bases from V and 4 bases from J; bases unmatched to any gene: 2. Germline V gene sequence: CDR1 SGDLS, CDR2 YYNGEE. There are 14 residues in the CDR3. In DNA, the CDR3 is TGTGCCAGCAGCGTCGGACAGGGGCCAGATACGCAGTATTTT. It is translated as CASSVGQGPDTQYF.

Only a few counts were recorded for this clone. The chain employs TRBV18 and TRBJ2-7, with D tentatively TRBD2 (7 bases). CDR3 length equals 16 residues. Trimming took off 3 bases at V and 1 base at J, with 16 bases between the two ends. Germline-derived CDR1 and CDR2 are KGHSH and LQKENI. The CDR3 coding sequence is TGTGCCAGCTCACCTCCCTACGGGGGGCAATCCTACGAGCAGTACTTC. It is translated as CASSPPYGGQSYEQYF.

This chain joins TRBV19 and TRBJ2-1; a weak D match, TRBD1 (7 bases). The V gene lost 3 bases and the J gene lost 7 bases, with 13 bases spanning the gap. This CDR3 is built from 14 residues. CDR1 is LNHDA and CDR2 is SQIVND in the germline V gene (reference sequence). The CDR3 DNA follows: TGTGCCAGTAGTATTTGGAGGGGGCCTAATGAGCAGTTCTTC. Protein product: CASSIWRGPNEQFF.

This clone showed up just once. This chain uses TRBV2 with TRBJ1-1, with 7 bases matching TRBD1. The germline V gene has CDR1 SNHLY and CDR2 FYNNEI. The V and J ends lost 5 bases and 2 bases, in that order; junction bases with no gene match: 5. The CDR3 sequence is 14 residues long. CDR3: CASSPDRRNTEAFF. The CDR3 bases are TGTGCCAGCAGTCCGGACAGGCGAAACACTGAAGCTTTCTTT.

The CDR3 nucleotides read TGTGCCAGCAGCATAAGACAGGTTGGCTACACCTTC. This encodes CASSIRQVGYTF. The chain recombines TRBV7-2 with TRBJ1-2; TRBD1 might be the D (6 bases). Germline CDR1 is SGHTA and CDR2 is FQGNSA. V was cut by 5 bases and J by 7 bases, with 11 bases left in between. This CDR3 contains 12 residues.

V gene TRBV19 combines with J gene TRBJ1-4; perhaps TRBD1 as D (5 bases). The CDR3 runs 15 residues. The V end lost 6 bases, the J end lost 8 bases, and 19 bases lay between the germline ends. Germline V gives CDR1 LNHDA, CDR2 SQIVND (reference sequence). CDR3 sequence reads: CASSPEVGRGEKLFF. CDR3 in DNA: TGTGCCAGTAGCCCGGAAGTTGGCCGGGGGGAAAAACTGTTTTTT.

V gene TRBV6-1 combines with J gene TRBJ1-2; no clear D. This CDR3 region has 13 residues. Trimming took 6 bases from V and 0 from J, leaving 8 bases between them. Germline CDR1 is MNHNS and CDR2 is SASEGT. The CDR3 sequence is CASRREPNYGYTF. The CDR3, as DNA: TGTGCCAGCAGGAGGGAACCTAACTATGGCTACACCTTC.

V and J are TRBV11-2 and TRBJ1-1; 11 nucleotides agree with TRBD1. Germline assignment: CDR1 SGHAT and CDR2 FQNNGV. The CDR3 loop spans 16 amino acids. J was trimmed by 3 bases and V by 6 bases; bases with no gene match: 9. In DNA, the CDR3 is TGTGCCAGCAGGGACCGGACAGGGGGCTGGTACACTGAAGCTTTCTTT. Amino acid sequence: CASRDRTGGWYTEAFF.

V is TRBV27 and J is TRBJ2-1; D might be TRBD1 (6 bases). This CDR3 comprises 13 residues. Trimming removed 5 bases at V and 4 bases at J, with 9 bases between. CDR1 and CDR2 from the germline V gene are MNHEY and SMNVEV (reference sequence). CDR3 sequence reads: CASSPQGYNEQFF. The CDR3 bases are TGTGCCAGCAGTCCCCAGGGGTACAATGAGCAGTTCTTC.

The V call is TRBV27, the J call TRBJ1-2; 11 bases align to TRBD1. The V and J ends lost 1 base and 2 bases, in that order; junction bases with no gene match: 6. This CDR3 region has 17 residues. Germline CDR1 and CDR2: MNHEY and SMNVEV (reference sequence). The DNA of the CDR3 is TGTGCCAGCAGTTTATTCAGCCGGGACAGGGGGAACTATGGCTACACCTTC. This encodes CASSLFSRDRGNYGYTF.

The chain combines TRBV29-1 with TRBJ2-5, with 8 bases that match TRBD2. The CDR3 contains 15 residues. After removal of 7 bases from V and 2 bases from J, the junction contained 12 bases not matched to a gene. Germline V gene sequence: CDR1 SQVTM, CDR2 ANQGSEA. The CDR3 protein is CSGSVVGRGQETQYF. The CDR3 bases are TGCAGCGGAAGTGTTGTCGGGAGGGGACAAGAGACCCAGTACTTC.

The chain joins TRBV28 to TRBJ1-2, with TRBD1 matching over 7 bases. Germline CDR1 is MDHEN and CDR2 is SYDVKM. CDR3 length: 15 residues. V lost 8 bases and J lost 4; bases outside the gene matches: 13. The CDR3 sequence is CASRQPGGLSYGYTF. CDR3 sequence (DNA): TGTGCCAGCCGACAACCAGGGGGTTTGAGCTATGGCTACACCTTC.

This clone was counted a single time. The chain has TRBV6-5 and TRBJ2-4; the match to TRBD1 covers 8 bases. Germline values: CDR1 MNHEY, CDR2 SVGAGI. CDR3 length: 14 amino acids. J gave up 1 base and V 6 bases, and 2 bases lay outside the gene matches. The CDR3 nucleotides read TGTGCCAGCAGCCGACAGGGGGCCAAAAACATTCAGTACTTC. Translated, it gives CASSRQGAKNIQYF.

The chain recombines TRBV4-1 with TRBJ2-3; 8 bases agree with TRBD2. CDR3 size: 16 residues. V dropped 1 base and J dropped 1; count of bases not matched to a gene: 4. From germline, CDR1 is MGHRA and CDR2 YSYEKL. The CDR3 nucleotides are TGCGCCAGCAGCCAAGTACAACTAGCGGGCACAGATACGCAGTATTTT. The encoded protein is CASSQVQLAGTDTQYF.

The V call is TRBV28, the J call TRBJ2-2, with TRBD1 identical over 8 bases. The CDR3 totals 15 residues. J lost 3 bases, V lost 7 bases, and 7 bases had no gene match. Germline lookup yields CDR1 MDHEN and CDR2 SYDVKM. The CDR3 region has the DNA TGTGCCAGCACCACGACAGGGGCCCACACCGGGGAGCTGTTTTTT. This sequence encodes CASTTTGAHTGELFF.

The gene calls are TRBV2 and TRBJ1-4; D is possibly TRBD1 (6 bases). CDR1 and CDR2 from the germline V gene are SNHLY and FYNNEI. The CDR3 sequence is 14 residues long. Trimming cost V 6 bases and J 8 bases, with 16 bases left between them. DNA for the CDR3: TGTGCCAGCAGGCACAGGGCCGAGGGGGAAAAACTGTTTTTT. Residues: CASRHRAEGEKLFF.

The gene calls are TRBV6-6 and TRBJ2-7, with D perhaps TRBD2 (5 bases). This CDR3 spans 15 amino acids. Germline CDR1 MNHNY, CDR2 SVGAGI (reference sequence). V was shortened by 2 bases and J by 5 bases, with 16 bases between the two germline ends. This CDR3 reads CASSYPPDGSHEQYF. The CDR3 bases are TGTGCCAGCAGTTACCCCCCCGATGGGAGCCACGAGCAGTACTTC.

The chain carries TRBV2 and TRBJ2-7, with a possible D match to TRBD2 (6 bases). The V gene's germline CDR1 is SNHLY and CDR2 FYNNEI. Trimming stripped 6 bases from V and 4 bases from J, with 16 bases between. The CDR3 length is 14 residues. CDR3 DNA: TGTGCCAGCAGAGAGCCTTCTGGGGGGTACGAGCAGTACTTC. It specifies CASREPSGGYEQYF.

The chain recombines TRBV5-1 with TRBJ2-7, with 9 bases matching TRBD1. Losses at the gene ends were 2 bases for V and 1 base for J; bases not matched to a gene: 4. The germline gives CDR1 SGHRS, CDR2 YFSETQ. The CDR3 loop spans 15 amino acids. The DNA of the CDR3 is TGCGCCAGCAGCTTTCGGACAGGGGATTCCTACGAGCAGTACTTC. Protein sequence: CASSFRTGDSYEQYF.

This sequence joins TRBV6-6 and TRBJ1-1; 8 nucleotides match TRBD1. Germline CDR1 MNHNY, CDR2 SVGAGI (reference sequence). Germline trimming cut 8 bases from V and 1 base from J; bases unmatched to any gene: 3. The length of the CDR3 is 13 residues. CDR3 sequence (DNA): TGTGCCAGCCGAGACAGGGGGAACACTGAAGCTTTCTTT. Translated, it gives CASRDRGNTEAFF.

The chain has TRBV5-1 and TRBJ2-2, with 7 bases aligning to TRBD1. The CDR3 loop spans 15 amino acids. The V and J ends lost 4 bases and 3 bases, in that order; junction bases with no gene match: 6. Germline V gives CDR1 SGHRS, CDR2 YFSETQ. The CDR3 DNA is TGCGCCAGCAGCGACAGGGTTGATCACACCGGGGAGCTGTTTTTT. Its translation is CASSDRVDHTGELFF.

CDR3 protein: CASSQEDRGLEQYF. CDR3 nucleotide sequence: TGTGCCAGCAGCCAAGAGGACAGGGGGCTCGAGCAGTACTTC. The chain is built from TRBV4-2 and TRBJ2-7, with 11 bases lining up with TRBD1. The CDR3 runs to 14 residues. The trim removed 0 bases at V and 6 bases at J, leaving 1 base unmatched. In germline, CDR1 is LGHNA, CDR2 YNFKEQ.

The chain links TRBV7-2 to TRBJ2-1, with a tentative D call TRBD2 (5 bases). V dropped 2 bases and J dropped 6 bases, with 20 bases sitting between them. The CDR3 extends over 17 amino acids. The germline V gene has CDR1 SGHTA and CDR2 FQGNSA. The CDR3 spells CASSLRGKASWGNEQFF. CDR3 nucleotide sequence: TGTGCCAGCAGCTTACGGGGTAAGGCTAGCTGGGGCAATGAGCAGTTCTTC. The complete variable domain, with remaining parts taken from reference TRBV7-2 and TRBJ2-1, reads GAGVSQSPSNKVTEKGKDVELRCDPISGHTALYWYRQSLGQGLEFLIYFQGNSAPDKSGLPSDRFSAERTGGSVSTLTIQRTQQEDSAVYLCASSLRGKASWGNEQFFGPGTRLTVL.

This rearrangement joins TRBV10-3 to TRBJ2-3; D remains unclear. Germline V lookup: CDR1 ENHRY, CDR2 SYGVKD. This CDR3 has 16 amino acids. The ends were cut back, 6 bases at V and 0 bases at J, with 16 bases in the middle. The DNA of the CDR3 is TGTGCCATCAGCCGCTCAAGAGGCAGAAGCACAGATACGCAGTATTTT. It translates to CAISRSRGRSTDTQYF.

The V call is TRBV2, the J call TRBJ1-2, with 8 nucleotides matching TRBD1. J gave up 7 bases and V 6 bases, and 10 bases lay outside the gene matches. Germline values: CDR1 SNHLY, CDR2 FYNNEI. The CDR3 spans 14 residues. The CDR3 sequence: CASRSPTGVFGYTF. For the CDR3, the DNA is TGTGCCAGCAGAAGCCCGACAGGGGTGTTTGGCTACACCTTC.

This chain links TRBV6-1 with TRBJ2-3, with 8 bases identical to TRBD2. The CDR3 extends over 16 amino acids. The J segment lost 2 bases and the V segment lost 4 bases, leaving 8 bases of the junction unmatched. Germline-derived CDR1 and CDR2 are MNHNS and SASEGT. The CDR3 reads CASSGTGTRVTDTQYF. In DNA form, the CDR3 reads TGTGCCAGCAGTGGCACCGGGACTAGAGTCACAGATACGCAGTATTTT.